This T cell receptor beta chain is from a study of early T cells in non-severe SARS-CoV-2 infection. Study summary: Bulk RNA isolated from unsorted whole blood underwent sequencing; chains were not paired.

In the library, individual cDNA molecules carried attached unique molecular identifiers. TCRdb redid the calling of the 5' RACE reads with MiXCR, one entry per CDR3 protein. This table holds more than 65,000 distinct CDR3 sequences, more than 10% found once. A few counts support this clonotype. No antigen is known for it. V trimming: 3 bases; J trimming: 7 bases; junction bases outside the gene matches: 5. Germline loops: CDR1 DFQATT, CDR2 SNEGSKA (reference sequence). The CDR3 has 14 amino acids. Findings of the study overall: Comparison of clonotypes with VDJdb favored anti-spike CD8 responses while missing private and CD4 specificities.

The sample consisted of whole blood. This clonotype was obtained from an adult who was a healthcare worker with PCR-confirmed SARS-CoV-2 infection or an uninfected control (not recorded which). This chain uses TRBV20-1 with TRBJ2-4; 11 bases match TRBD1. The CDR3 DNA is TGCAGTGCTAGTGCCGGGGACAGGGGGAACATTCAGTACTTC. This codes for CSASAGDRGNIQYF.